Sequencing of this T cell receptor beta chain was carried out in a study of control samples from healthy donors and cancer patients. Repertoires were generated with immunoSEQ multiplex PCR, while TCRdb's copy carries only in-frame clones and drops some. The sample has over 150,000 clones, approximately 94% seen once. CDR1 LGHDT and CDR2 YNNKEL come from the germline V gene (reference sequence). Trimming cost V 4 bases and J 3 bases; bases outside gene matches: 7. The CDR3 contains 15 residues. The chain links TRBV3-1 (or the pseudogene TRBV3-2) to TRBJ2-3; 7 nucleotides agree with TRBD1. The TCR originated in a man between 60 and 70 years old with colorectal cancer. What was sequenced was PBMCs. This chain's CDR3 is CASSLQTGLTDTQYF. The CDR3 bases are TGTGCCAGCAGCCTACAGACAGGGTTGACAGATACGCAGTATTTT.